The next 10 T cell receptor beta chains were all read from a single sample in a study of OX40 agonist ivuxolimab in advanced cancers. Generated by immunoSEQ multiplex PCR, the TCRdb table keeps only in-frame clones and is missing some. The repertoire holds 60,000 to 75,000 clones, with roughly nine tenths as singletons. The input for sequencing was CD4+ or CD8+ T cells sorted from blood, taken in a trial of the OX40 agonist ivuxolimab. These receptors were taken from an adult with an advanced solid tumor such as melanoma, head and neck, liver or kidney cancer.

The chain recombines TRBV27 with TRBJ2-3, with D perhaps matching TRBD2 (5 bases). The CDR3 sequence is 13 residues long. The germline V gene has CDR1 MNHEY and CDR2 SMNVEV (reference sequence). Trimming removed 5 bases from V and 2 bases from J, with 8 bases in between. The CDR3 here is CASSTGDTDTQYF. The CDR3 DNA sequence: TGTGCCAGCAGTACCGGGGACACAGATACGCAGTATTTT.

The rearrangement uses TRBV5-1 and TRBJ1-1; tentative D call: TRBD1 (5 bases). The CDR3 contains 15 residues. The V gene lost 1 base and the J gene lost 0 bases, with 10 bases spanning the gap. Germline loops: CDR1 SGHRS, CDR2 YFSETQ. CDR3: CASSLNGGMNTEAFF. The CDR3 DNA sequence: TGCGCCAGCAGCTTGAACGGGGGGATGAACACTGAAGCTTTCTTT.

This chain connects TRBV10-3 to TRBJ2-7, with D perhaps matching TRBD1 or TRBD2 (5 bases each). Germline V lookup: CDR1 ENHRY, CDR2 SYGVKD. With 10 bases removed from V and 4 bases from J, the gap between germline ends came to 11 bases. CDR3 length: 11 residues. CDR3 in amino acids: CATVGDYEQYF. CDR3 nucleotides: TGTGCCACCGTGGGGGATTACGAGCAGTACTTC.

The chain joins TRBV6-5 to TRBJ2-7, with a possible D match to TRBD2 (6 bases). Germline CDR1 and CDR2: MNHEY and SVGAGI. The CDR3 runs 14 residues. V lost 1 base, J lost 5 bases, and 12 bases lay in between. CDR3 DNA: TGTGCCAGCAGTTACTACCCCGGGGGTGACGAGCAGTACTTC. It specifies CASSYYPGGDEQYF.

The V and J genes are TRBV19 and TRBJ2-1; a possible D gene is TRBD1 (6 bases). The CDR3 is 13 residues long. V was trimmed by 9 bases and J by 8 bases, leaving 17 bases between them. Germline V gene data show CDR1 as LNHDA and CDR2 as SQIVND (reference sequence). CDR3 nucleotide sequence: TGTGCCAGCACCCTTCAGGGGAAACATGAGCAGTTCTTC. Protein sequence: CASTLQGKHEQFF. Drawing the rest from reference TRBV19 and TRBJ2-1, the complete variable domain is DGGITQSPKYLFRKEGQNVTLSCEQNLNHDAMYWYRQDPGQGLRLIYYSQIVNDFQKGDIAEGYSVSREKKESFPLTVTSAQKNPTAFYLCASTLQGKHEQFFGPGTRLTVL.

This chain's CDR3 is CASAETGPSYEQYF. CDR3 DNA sequence: TGTGCCAGCGCCGAGACAGGGCCCTCCTACGAGCAGTACTTC. V usage is TRBV28 and J usage is TRBJ2-7; 7 bases are a match to TRBD1. There are 14 residues in the CDR3. Germline CDR1 reads MDHEN; CDR2 reads SYDVKM. J gave up 0 bases and V 8 bases, and 7 bases lay outside the gene matches. Full variable domain (missing parts from reference TRBV28 and TRBJ2-7): DVKVTQSSRYLVKRTGEKVFLECVQDMDHENMFWYRQDPGLGLRLIYFSYDVKMKEKGDIPEGYSVSREKKERFSLILESASTNQTSMYLCASAETGPSYEQYFGPGTRLTVT.

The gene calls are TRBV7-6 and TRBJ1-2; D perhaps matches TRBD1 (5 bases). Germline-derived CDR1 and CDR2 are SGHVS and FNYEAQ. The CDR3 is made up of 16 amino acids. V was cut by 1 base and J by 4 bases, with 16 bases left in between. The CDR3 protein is CASSLGVSRRGYGYTF. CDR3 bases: TGTGCCAGCAGCTTAGGCGTCAGTAGGAGGGGCTATGGCTACACCTTC. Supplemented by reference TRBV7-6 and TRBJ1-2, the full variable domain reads GAGVSQSPRYKVTKRGQDVALRCDPISGHVSLYWYRQALGQGPEFLTYFNYEAQQDKSGLPNDRFSAERPEGSISTLTIQRTEQRDSAMYRCASSLGVSRRGYGYTFGSGTRLTVV.

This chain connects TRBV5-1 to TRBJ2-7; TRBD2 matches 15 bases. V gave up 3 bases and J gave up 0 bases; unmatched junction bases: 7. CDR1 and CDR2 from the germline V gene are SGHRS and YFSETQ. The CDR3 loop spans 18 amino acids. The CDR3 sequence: CASSSGLAGGKGSYEQYF. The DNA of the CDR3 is TGCGCCAGCAGCTCCGGACTAGCGGGAGGGAAAGGCTCCTACGAGCAGTACTTC.

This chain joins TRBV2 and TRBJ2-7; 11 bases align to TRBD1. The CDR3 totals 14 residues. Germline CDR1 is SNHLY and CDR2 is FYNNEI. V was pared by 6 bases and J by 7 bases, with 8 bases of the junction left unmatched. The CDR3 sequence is CASRALGTGGEQYF. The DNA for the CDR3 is TGTGCCAGCAGGGCTTTGGGGACAGGGGGGGAGCAGTACTTC.

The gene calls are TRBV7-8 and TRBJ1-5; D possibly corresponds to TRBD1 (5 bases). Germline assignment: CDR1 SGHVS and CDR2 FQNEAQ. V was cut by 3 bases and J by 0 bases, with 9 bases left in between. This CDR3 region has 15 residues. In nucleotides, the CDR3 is TGTGCCAGCAGCTTGGGGCAGAATAGCAATCAGCCCCAGCATTTT. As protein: CASSLGQNSNQPQHF.